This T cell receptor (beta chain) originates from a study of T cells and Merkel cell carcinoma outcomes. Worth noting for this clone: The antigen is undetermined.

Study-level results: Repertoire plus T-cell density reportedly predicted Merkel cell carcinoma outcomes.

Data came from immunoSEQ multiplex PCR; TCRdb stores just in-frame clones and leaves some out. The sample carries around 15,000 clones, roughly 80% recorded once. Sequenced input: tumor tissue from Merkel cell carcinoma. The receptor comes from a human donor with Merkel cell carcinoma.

This chain's CDR3 is CASSLRGRTSDTQYF. In DNA form, the CDR3 reads TGTGCCAGCAGCTTACGTGGGAGAACGTCAGATACGCAGTATTTT. The chain is built from TRBV7-3 and TRBJ2-3; maybe TRBD2 (5 bases). This CDR3 is 15 amino acids long. Trimming stripped 2 bases from V and 4 bases from J, with 13 bases between. Per the germline V gene, CDR1 is SGHTA and CDR2 is FQGTGA.